These 30 T cell receptor beta chains share one sample of origin, sequenced in a study of immune heterogeneity within non-small cell lung tumors (dated by TCRdb to about 2018). The listed sequencing device is HiSeq X Ten. The TCR beta CDR3 region was amplified with a multiplex PCR system whose first round ran for around 10 cycles using 32 V-gene forward primers and 13 J-gene reverse primers. TCRdb reprocessed the public reads (quality trimming at Q25 with fastp, clone calling with MiXCR) and kept in-frame beta chains. Rows matching on CDR3 protein sequence are summarized as one entry with the most common DNA and genes. Counted in this sample were 9,500 to 13,000 distinct CDR3 sequences; 30% of them appeared once. The ten most abundant clones make up roughly a fifth of the sample. Genomic DNA was extracted from bulk tumor tissue and used as the TCR template, and around 540 ng gDNA was amplified per sample. During surgery, several biopsies were collected from each primary tumor and placed as far from one another as possible within the tumor mass. Patients in the study cohort, which was described as untreated, were newly diagnosed NSCLC cases going through curative surgery.

Source material: lung tumor tissue. Every receptor here comes from a woman in her 50s with non-small cell lung cancer.

This rearrangement joins TRBV5-8 to TRBJ1-2; D might be TRBD1 (5 bases). This CDR3 has 12 residues. CDR1 is SGHTS and CDR2 is YDEGEE in the germline V gene. V was pared by 4 bases and J by 4 bases, with 8 bases between. The CDR3 here is CASSPGAYGYTF. The CDR3, as DNA: TGTGCCAGCAGCCCTGGGGCCTATGGCTACACCTTC.

The genes are TRBV30 and TRBJ2-2; TRBD2 is a possible D gene (5 bases). Germline loops: CDR1 GTSNPN, CDR2 SVGIG (reference sequence). The CDR3 length is 14 residues. V was cut by 4 bases and J by 2 bases, with 11 bases left in between. The CDR3 region has the DNA TGTGCCTGGAATTTCAGCGGAAACACCGGGGAGCTGTTTTTT. Its translation: CAWNFSGNTGELFF.

This clonotype occurred a few times. This chain links TRBV9 with TRBJ2-5; 8 bases fit TRBD2. The CDR3 is made up of 16 amino acids. The V gene end was trimmed by 0 bases and the J gene end by 4 bases; junction bases not matched to a gene: 8. From germline, CDR1 is SGDLS and CDR2 YYNGEE. CDR3 sequence: CASSVAEGLVGETQYF. The CDR3 nucleotides are TGTGCCAGCAGCGTAGCTGAGGGACTAGTAGGAGAGACCCAGTACTTC. Variable domain in full (rest from reference TRBV9 and TRBJ2-5): DSGVTQTPKHLITATGQRVTLRCSPRSGDLSVYWYQQSLDQGLQFLIQYYNGEERAKGNILERFSAQQFPDLHSELNLSSLELGDSALYFCASSVAEGLVGETQYFGPGTRLLVL.

The sample holds a few counts of this clonotype. V usage is TRBV9 and J usage is TRBJ1-4; 8 bases are a match to TRBD1. J was trimmed by 8 bases and V by 3 bases; bases with no gene match: 6. The CDR3 runs 14 residues. The germline V gene encodes CDR1 SGDLS and CDR2 YYNGEE. The CDR3 nucleotides are TGTGCCAGCAGCGCAGGGGGCATGGGGGAAAAACTGTTTTTT. Translated: CASSAGGMGEKLFF.

Worth noting for this clonotype: Given a much more abundant clone one base away, this may be a read error. The genes are TRBV2 and TRBJ2-1, with a weak D call TRBD1 (6 bases). The germline V gene has CDR1 SNHLY and CDR2 FYNNEI. V was shortened by 6 bases and J by 6 bases, with 18 bases between the two germline ends. This CDR3 comprises 15 residues. CDR3 coding DNA: TGTGCCAGCAGCAGCACGGGACACCAAGTCAATGAGCAGTTCTTC. The encoded protein is CASSSTGHQVNEQFF. Full variable domain (remainder filled in from reference TRBV2 and TRBJ2-1): EPEVTQTPSHQVTQMGQEVILRCVPISNHLYFYWYRQILGQKVEFLVSFYNNEISEKSEIFDDQFSVERPDGSNFTLKIRSTKLEDSAMYFCASSSTGHQVNEQFFGPGTRLTVL.

CDR3: CASEKGGTGAYNEQFF. For the CDR3, the DNA is TGTGCCAGCGAAAAGGGCGGGACAGGGGCCTACAATGAGCAGTTCTTC. The chain combines TRBV27 with TRBJ2-1, with 10 bases fitting TRBD1. Looked up from germline, CDR1 is MNHEY and CDR2 is SMNVEV (reference sequence). The V gene end was trimmed by 8 bases and the J gene end by 2 bases; junction bases not matched to a gene: 9. This CDR3 is 16 amino acids long.

The table lists this clonotype with many counts. This chain joins TRBV24-1 and TRBJ2-1; tentatively, D is TRBD2 (5 bases). CDR3 length equals 16 residues. Trimming left V 4 bases short and J 0 bases short, with 12 bases between. Germline values: CDR1 KGHDR, CDR2 SFDVKD. CDR3 coding DNA: TGTGCCACCAGTGAGCGGCGGGTCAGCTCCTACAATGAGCAGTTCTTC. Encoded protein: CATSERRVSSYNEQFF.

The V call is TRBV30, the J call TRBJ1-4, with D unresolved. The germline gives CDR1 GTSNPN, CDR2 SVGIG (reference sequence). The germline V and J ends were trimmed by 3 bases and 8 bases, with 22 bases remaining between them. This CDR3 comprises 16 residues. CDR3 protein: CAWSRPPPGVMEKLFF. The DNA of the CDR3 is TGTGCCTGGAGCCGCCCCCCCCCTGGGGTTATGGAAAAACTGTTTTTT.

This clonotype showed up just a few times. This may be a read error, as it is one base from a much larger clone. The chain uses TRBV28 and TRBJ2-7; 8 positions match TRBD2. Germline lookup yields CDR1 MDHEN and CDR2 SYDVKM. The CDR3 extends over 16 amino acids. V lost 1 base to trimming and J lost 2 bases; unmatched junction nucleotides: 7. CDR3 residues: CASSLFWNSGTYEQYF. CDR3 DNA sequence: TGTGCCAGCAGTTTATTCTGGAATAGCGGGACCTACGAGCAGTACTTC.

V is TRBV30 and J is TRBJ1-3, with a tentative D call TRBD1 (5 bases). The CDR3 has 14 amino acids. V shed 4 bases and J shed 2 bases, with 12 bases lying between them. CDR1 and CDR2 from the germline V gene are GTSNPN and SVGIG (reference sequence). The CDR3 sequence: CAWNPGTTGNTIYF. The CDR3 DNA sequence: TGTGCCTGGAACCCCGGGACCACTGGAAACACCATATATTTT. The full variable domain, with the rest looked up from reference TRBV30 and TRBJ1-3, is SQTIHQWPATLVQPVGSPLSLECTVEGTSNPNLYWYRQAAGRGLQLLFYSVGIGQISSEVPQNLSASRPQDRQFILSSKKLLLSDSGFYLCAWNPGTTGNTIYFGEGSWLTVV.

Comments on this clonotype: Since a much larger clone is just one base distant, this may be a read error. The chain employs TRBV6-1 and TRBJ2-3, with D maybe TRBD1 (6 bases). This CDR3 is built from 13 residues. The germline V gene encodes CDR1 MNHNS and CDR2 SASEGT. Between the trimmed V and J ends, which lost 7 bases and 7 bases, there was a span of 15 bases. CDR3 sequence reads: CASKDSGRNTQYF. In DNA form, the CDR3 reads TGTGCCAGCAAGGACAGTGGTAGAAATACGCAGTATTTT.

This clonotype has more than one count but fewer than ten. The chain uses TRBV10-3 and TRBJ1-1; D unclear. The CDR3 is 13 amino acids. Germline V gene data show CDR1 as ENHRY and CDR2 as SYGVKD. Trimming cost V 8 bases and J 1 base, with 11 bases left between them. The CDR3 DNA sequence: TGTGCCATCGGGAAGGACCAGAACACTGAAGCTTTCTTT. The encoded protein is CAIGKDQNTEAFF.

At least ten counts were recorded for this clonotype. The rearrangement links TRBV2 to TRBJ2-7, with D unclear. The V end was cut by 2 bases, the J end by 4 bases, with 12 bases between. CDR1 SNHLY and CDR2 FYNNEI come from the germline V gene. The CDR3 sequence is 14 residues long. CDR3 loop: CASSETNGLYEQYF. Here the CDR3 DNA reads TGTGCCAGCAGTGAAACTAACGGCCTATACGAGCAGTACTTC. Supplemented by reference TRBV2 and TRBJ2-7, the full variable domain reads EPEVTQTPSHQVTQMGQEVILRCVPISNHLYFYWYRQILGQKVEFLVSFYNNEISEKSEIFDDQFSVERPDGSNFTLKIRSTKLEDSAMYFCASSETNGLYEQYFGPGTRLTVT.

CDR3 sequence: CASRAPDLEAFF. CDR3 in DNA: TGTGCCAGCAGGGCCCCTGACCTTGAAGCTTTCTTT. The V call is TRBV28, the J call TRBJ1-1; D gene unclear. The V gene's germline CDR1 is MDHEN and CDR2 SYDVKM. Trimming left V 6 bases short and J 7 bases short, with 12 bases between. The CDR3 totals 12 residues.

This clonotype is medium-sized. The chain links TRBV6-1 to TRBJ2-7, with 10 bases that match TRBD1. The CDR3 is 15 amino acids. Trimming at V came to 5 bases and at J to 4 bases, leaving 8 bases not matched to a gene. Germline values: CDR1 MNHNS, CDR2 SASEGT. This chain's CDR3 is CASSSRQGASYEQYF. The CDR3 DNA sequence: TGTGCCAGCAGTTCCCGACAGGGGGCAAGTTACGAGCAGTACTTC.

The chain is built from TRBV20-1 and TRBJ1-5; the D gene is possibly TRBD1 (6 bases). The CDR3 has 13 amino acids. Germline V CDR1 and CDR2: DFQATT, SNEGSKA (reference sequence). V lost 2 bases to trimming and J lost 5 bases, with 10 bases between them. Here the CDR3 DNA reads TGCAGTGCTAGATGGGGGCGAGATCAGCCCCAGCATTTT. Its translation is CSARWGRDQPQHF.

Within the sample, this clonotype is medium-sized. The J gene is TRBJ1-5, the V gene TRBV20-1, with D unclear. CDR1 and CDR2 from the germline V gene are DFQATT and SNEGSKA (reference sequence). With 3 bases removed from V and 3 bases from J, the gap between germline ends came to 9 bases. The CDR3 is 13 residues long. This CDR3 is CSASFVNNQPQHF. As DNA, the CDR3 is TGCAGTGCTAGCTTTGTTAACAATCAGCCCCAGCATTTT.

This chain joins TRBV2 and TRBJ2-5; 7 bases match TRBD2. Looked up from germline, CDR1 is SNHLY and CDR2 is FYNNEI. Trimming removed 4 bases from V and 4 bases from J; junction bases left unmatched: 9. The CDR3 extends over 15 amino acids. The CDR3 loop is CASSGRLAVRETQYF. The CDR3 DNA follows: TGTGCCAGCAGTGGTAGGCTAGCGGTCCGAGAGACCCAGTACTTC.

Of note for this clonotype: With a much larger clone just one base away, this may be a read error. The genes are TRBV7-8 and TRBJ2-7, with D possibly called TRBD1 or TRBD2 (6 bases each). The CDR3 has 15 residues. Trimming shortened V by 8 bases and J by 7 bases, and 24 bases separated the two germline ends. Germline V CDR1 and CDR2: SGHVS, FQNEAQ. CDR3 sequence reads: CASGPGADNYEEQYF. CDR3 DNA: TGTGCCAGCGGCCCGGGGGCAGACAACTACGAGGAGCAGTACTTC.

In its sample, this clonotype was seen many times. The rearrangement links TRBV7-2 to TRBJ1-1; D is unresolved. Germline V gene lookup returns CDR1 SGHTA and CDR2 FQGNSA. The CDR3 is made up of 13 amino acids. The ends were cut back, 6 bases at V and 3 bases at J, with 11 bases in the middle. In DNA form, the CDR3 reads TGTGCCAGCAGTTTTAGACACGACACTGAAGCTTTCTTT. Its translation: CASSFRHDTEAFF.

Turning to this clonotype: A read error may explain this, as a much larger clone is one base away. V is TRBV27 and J is TRBJ1-4; D possibly corresponds to TRBD1 (5 bases). Trimming took off 5 bases at V and 10 bases at J, with 14 bases between the two ends. Per the germline V gene, CDR1 is MNHEY and CDR2 is SMNVEV (reference sequence). CDR3 length: 13 residues. CDR3 sequence reads: CASSPGGGGKLFF. CDR3 DNA: TGTGCCAGCAGTCCCGGGGGGGGAGGAAAACTGTTTTTT.

This clonotype is deemed medium-sized (0.01 to 0.1%). This chain links TRBV4-1 with TRBJ1-2; D is unclear. This CDR3 region has 16 residues. The germline V gene has CDR1 MGHRA and CDR2 YSYEKL. V gave up 0 bases and J gave up 3 bases, with 14 bases separating them. DNA of the CDR3: TGCGCCAGCAGCCAAGATTATGCCCAAGTGGACTATGGCTACACCTTC. Translated: CASSQDYAQVDYGYTF.

This clonotype occurred many times. The rearrangement joins TRBV28 to TRBJ2-7; 12 bases match TRBD2. After removal of 10 bases from V and 4 bases from J, the junction contained 14 bases not matched to a gene. There are 16 residues in the CDR3. CDR1 is MDHEN, CDR2 SYDVKM, per germline. The CDR3 region has the DNA TGTGCCACGTCGGGGTGGGGGACTAGCGGGTTTTACGAGCAGTACTTC. Its protein is CATSGWGTSGFYEQYF.

In its sample, this clonotype ranks as medium-sized (0.01 to 0.1%). The CDR3 nucleotides read TGTGCCAGCAGTTTATGGGATTGGCTTGCAACTAATGAAAAACTGTTTTTT. Residues: CASSLWDWLATNEKLFF. The chain couples TRBV12-3 or TRBV12-4 to TRBJ1-4; D call uncertain. V was cut by 2 bases and J by 0 bases, with 13 bases left in between. The CDR3 has 17 amino acids.

This clonotype was observed many times. The chain employs TRBV25-1 and TRBJ1-4, with D possibly TRBD1 on 6 matching bases. The V gene lost 0 bases and the J gene lost 5 bases, with 10 bases spanning the gap. CDR1 is MGHDK and CDR2 is SYGVNS in the germline V gene. The CDR3 length is 15 residues. The CDR3, as DNA: TGTGCCAGCAGTGAATATAGAGGGGGGAATGAAAAACTGTTTTTT. Translation gives CASSEYRGGNEKLFF.

Details on this clonotype: Its ends do not fully match the called genes, so a read error is possible. This chain uses TRBV12-3 or TRBV12-4 with TRBJ2-1; possibly TRBD2 for D (5 bases). The CDR3 consists of 13 residues. The CDR3 reads CASSFASTGEQFF. CDR3 sequence (DNA): TGTGCCAGCAGTTTTGCTAGCACCGGTGAGCAGTTTTTT.

This clonotype has ten or more counts. The rearrangement uses TRBV9 and TRBJ1-6, with 9 positions matching TRBD1. The ends lost 4 bases at V and 7 bases at J; junction bases unmatched: 3. Germline V lookup: CDR1 SGDLS, CDR2 YYNGEE. The CDR3 consists of 14 residues. CDR3 sequence reads: CASSPGQGNSPLHF. CDR3 nucleotides: TGTGCCAGCAGCCCCGGACAGGGGAATTCACCCCTCCACTTT.

In its sample, this clonotype was seen many times. The rearrangement joins TRBV3-1 to TRBJ2-2, with D perhaps matching TRBD1 (5 bases). Trimming pared 1 base from V and 3 bases from J, leaving 15 bases between. The V gene's germline CDR1 is LGHDT and CDR2 YNNKEL (reference sequence). The CDR3 runs to 17 residues. CDR3 DNA sequence: TGTGCCAGCAGCCAAGCACTTACGAAAGGGGACACCGGGGAGCTGTTTTTT. Protein sequence: CASSQALTKGDTGELFF.

The V gene is TRBV30, the J gene TRBJ2-2, with TRBD2 matching 9 bases. Trimming removed 0 bases from V and 6 bases from J; junction bases left unmatched: 8. The germline V gene encodes CDR1 GTSNPN and CDR2 SVGIG (reference sequence). The CDR3 has 16 residues. CDR3 DNA: TGTGCCTGGAGTGTAGGGATAGCGGGAGCCCCCGGGGAGCTGTTTTTT. This encodes CAWSVGIAGAPGELFF.

This chain joins TRBV2 and TRBJ2-5; weak D call: TRBD1 (5 bases). This CDR3 has 14 residues. Germline CDR1 reads SNHLY; CDR2 reads FYNNEI. The CDR3 spells CATQNARGSETQYF. The CDR3 DNA reads TGTGCTACCCAGAACGCAAGGGGTTCAGAGACCCAGTACTTC.